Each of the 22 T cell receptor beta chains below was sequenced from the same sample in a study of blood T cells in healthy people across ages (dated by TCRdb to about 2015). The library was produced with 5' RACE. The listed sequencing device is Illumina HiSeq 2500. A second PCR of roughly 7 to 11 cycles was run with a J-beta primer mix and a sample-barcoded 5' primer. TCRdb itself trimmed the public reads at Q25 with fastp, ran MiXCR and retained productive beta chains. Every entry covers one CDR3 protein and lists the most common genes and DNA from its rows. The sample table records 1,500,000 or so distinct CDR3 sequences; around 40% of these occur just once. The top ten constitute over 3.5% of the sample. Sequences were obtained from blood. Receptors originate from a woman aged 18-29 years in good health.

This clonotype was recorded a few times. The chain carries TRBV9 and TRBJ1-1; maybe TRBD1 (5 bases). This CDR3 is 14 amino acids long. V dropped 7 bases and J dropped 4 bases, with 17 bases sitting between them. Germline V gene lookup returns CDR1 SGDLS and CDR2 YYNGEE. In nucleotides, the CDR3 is TGTGCCAGCTCCTTCGGGGCGCAGAGCACTGAAGCTTTCTTT. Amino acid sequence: CASSFGAQSTEAFF.

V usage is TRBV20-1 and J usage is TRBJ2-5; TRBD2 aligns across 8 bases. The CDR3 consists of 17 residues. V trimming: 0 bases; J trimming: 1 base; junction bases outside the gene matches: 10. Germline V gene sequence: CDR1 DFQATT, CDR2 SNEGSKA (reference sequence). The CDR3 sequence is CSARDLRVAGTQETQYF. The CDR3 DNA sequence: TGCAGTGCTAGAGATCTTAGGGTAGCGGGAACCCAAGAGACCCAGTACTTC.

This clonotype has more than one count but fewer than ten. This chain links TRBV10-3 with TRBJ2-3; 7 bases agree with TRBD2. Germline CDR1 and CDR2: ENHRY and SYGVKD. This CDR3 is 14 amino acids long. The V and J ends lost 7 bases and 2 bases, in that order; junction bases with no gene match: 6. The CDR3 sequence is CAINRDYVTDTQYF. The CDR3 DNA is TGTGCCATCAACCGGGACTACGTCACAGATACGCAGTATTTT.

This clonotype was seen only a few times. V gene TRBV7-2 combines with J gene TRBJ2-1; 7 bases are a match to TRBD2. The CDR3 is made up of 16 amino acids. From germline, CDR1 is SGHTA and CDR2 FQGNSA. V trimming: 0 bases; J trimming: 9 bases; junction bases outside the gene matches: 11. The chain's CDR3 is CASSLALARVVGEQFF. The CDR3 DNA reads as TGTGCCAGCAGCTTAGCACTAGCGAGAGTGGTGGGTGAGCAGTTCTTC.

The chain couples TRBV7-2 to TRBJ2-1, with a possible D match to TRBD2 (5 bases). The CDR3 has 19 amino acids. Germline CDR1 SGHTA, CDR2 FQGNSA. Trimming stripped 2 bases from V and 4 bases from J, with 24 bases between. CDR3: CASSLKPQLVGAAYNEQFF. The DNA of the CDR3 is TGTGCCAGCAGCTTAAAACCCCAATTGGTGGGAGCGGCATACAATGAGCAGTTCTTC.

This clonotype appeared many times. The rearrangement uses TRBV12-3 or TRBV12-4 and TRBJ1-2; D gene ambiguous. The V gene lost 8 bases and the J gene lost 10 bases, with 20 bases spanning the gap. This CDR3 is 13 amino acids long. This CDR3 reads CASSERAGWDYTF. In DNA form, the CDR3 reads TGTGCCAGCTCCGAGAGAGCAGGCTGGGACTACACCTTC.

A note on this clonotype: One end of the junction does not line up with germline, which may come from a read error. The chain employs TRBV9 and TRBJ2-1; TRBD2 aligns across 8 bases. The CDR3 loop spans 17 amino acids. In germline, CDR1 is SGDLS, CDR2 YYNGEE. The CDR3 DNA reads TGTGCCAGCAGCGTCCGCGGACTAGCCTCCTCCTACAATGGGCAGTTCTTC. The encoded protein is CASSVRGLASSYNGQFF.

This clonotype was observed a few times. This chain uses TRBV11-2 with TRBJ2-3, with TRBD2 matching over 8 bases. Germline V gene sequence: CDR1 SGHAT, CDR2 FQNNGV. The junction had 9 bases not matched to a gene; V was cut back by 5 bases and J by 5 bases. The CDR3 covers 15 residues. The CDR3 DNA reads TGTGCCAGCAGCCCGAGCGGGAGTATGGGAGATACGCAGTATTTT. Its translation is CASSPSGSMGDTQYF.

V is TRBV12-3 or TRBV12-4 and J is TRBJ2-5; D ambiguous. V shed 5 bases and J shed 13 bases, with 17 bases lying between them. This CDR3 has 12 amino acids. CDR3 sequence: CASSLTAQGSYF. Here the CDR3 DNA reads TGTGCCAGCAGTCTAACAGCACAAGGCTCGTACTTC.

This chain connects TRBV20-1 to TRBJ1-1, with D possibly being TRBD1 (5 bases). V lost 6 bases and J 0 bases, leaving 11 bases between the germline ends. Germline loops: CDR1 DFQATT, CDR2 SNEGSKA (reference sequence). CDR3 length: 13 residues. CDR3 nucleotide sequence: TGCAGTGCCAGGGTGGGGGTGAACACTGAAGCTTTCTTT. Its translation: CSARVGVNTEAFF.

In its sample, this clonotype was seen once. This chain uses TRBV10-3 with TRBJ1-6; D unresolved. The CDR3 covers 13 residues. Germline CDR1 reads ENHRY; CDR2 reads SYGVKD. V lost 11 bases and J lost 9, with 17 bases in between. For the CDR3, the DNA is TGTGCCGTCCAACCAGCGAGCGGTTCACCCCTCCACTTT. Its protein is CAVQPASGSPLHF.

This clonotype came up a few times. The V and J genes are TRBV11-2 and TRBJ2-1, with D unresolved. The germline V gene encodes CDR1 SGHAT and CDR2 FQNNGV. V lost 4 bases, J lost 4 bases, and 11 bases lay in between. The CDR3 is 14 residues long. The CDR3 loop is CASSSILGYNEQFF. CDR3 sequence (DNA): TGTGCCAGCAGCTCCATATTAGGTTACAATGAGCAGTTCTTC.

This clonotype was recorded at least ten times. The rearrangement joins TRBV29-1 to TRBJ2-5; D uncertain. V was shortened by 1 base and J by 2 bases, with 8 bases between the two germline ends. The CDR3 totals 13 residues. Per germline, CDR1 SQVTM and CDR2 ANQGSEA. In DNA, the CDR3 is TGCAGCGTTGAAGGCCGCGTTCAAGAGACCCAGTACTTC. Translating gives CSVEGRVQETQYF.

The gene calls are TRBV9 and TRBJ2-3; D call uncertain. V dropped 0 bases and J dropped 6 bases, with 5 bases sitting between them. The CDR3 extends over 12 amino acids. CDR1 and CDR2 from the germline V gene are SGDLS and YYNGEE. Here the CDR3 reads CASSVGDDTQYF. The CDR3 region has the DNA TGTGCCAGCAGCGTAGGGGATGATACGCAGTATTTT.

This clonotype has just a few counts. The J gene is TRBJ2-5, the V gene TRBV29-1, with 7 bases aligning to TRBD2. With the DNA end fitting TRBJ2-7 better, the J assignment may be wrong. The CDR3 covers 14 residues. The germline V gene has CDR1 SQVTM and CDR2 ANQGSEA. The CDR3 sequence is CSVEVGGRATEQYF. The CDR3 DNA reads TGCAGCGTTGAAGTGGGTGGGAGGGCCACCGAGCAGTACTTC.

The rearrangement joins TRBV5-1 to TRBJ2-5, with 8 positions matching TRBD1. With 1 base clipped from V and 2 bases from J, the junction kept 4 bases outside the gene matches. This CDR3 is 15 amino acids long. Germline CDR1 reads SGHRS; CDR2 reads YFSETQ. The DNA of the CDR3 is TGCGCCAGCAGCTTGTGGGACAGGACTCAAGAGACCCAGTACTTC. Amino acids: CASSLWDRTQETQYF.

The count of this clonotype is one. The CDR3 nucleotides read TGTGCCAGCAGCGTAGACGAGCGCGGCTACACCTTC. Its translation: CASSVDERGYTF. The chain is built from TRBV9 and TRBJ1-2; D unclear. This CDR3 is 12 amino acids long. Trimming removed 0 bases from V and 8 bases from J, with 8 bases in between. From germline, CDR1 is SGDLS and CDR2 YYNGEE. The full variable domain, in which reference TRBV9 and TRBJ1-2 provide the parts outside the CDR3, is DSGVTQTPKHLITATGQRVTLRCSPRSGDLSVYWYQQSLDQGLQFLIQYYNGEERAKGNILERFSAQQFPDLHSELNLSSLELGDSALYFCASSVDERGYTFGSGTRLTVV.

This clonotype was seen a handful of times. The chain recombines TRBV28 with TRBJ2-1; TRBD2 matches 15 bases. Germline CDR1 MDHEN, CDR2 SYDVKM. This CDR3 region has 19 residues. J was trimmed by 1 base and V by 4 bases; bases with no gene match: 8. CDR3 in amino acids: CASSSGLAGGASSYNEQFF. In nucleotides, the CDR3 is TGTGCCAGCAGTTCGGGACTAGCGGGAGGAGCCAGTTCCTACAATGAGCAGTTCTTC.

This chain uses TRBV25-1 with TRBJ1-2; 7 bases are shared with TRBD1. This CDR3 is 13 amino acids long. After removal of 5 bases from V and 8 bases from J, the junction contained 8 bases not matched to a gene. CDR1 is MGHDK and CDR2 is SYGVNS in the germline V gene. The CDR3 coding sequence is TGTGCCAGCAGTAGGGGACAGCTGAGGGGCTACACCTTC. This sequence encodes CASSRGQLRGYTF.

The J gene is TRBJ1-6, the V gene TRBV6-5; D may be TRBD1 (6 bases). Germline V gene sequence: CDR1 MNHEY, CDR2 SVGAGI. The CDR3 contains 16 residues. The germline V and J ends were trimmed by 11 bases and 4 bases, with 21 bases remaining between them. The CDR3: CARTWKGRGYNSPLHF. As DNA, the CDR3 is TGTGCCCGTACTTGGAAGGGGAGGGGGTATAATTCACCCCTCCACTTT.

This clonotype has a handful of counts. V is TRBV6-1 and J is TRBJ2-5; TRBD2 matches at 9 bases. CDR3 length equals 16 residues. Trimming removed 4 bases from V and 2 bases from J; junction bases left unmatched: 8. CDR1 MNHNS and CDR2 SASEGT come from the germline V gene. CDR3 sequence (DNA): TGTGCCAGCAGTGCACATAGCGGGAGTTGGCAAGAGACCCAGTACTTC. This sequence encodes CASSAHSGSWQETQYF.

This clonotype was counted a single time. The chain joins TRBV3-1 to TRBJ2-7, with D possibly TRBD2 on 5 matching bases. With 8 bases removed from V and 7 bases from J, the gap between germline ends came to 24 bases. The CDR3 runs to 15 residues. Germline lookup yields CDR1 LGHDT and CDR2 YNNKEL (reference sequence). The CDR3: CASGKGGSSYNEQYF. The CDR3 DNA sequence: TGTGCCAGCGGGAAGGGCGGGTCCTCCTACAATGAGCAGTACTTC.